This TCR beta chain was recorded in a study of T cell changes during pregnancy in multiple sclerosis. Here immunoSEQ multiplex PCR was the method, and the copy in TCRdb shows in-frame clones only, minus some. Of about 87,000 clones listed, around 93% are singletons. This sequence originates from a female donor in good health, enrolled as a control in a pregnancy study. This material consisted of peripheral blood, taken in the third trimester of pregnancy.

Here the CDR3 DNA reads TGTGCCAGCAGCCAAAACAGAAATGAAAAACTGTTTTTT. Its translation is CASSQNRNEKLFF. This chain joins TRBV6-5 and TRBJ1-4; D not resolved. CDR3 length equals 13 residues. Trimming removed 6 bases from V and 5 bases from J, with 10 bases in between. Germline CDR1 and CDR2: MNHEY and SVGAGI.